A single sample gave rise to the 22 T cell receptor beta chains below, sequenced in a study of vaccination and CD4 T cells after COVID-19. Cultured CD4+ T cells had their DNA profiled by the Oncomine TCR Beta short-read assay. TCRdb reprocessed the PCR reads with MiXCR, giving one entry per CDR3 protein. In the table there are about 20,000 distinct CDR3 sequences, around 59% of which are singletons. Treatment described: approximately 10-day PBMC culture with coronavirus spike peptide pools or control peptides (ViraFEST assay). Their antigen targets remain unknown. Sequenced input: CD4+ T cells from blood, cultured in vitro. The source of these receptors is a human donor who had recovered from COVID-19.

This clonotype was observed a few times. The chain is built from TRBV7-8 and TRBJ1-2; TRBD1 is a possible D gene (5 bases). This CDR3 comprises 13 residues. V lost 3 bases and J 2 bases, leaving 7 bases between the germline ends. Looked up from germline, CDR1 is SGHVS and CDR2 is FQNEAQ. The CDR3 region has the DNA TGTGCCAGCAGCTTCGACAGCAACTATGGCTACACCTTC. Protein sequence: CASSFDSNYGYTF.

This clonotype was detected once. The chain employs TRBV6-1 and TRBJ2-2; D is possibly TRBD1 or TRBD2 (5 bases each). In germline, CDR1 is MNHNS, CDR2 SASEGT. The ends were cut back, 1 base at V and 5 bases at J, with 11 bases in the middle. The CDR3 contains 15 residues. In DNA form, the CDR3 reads TGTGCCAGCAGTGAAGTTAGAGGGGAAACCGGGGAGCTGTTTTTT. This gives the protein CASSEVRGETGELFF.

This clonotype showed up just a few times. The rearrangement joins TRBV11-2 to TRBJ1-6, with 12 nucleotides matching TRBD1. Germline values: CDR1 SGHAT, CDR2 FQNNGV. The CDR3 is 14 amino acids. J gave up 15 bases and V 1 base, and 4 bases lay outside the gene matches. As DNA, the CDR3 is TGTGCCAGCAGCTTAGGGGGACAGGGGGCCAACCTCCACTTT. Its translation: CASSLGGQGANLHF.

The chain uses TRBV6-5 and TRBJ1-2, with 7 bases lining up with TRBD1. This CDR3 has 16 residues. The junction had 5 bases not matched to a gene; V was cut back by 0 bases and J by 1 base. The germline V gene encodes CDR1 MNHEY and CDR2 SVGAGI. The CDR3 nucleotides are TGTGCCAGCAGTTACTCAGCCAGGGGGATTAACTATGGCTACACCTTC. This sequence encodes CASSYSARGINYGYTF.

CDR3 sequence: CSARDPGVGELFF. In DNA form, the CDR3 reads TGCAGTGCTAGAGATCCCGGAGTCGGGGAGCTGTTTTTT. V gene TRBV20-1 combines with J gene TRBJ2-2; no clear D. Per germline, CDR1 DFQATT and CDR2 SNEGSKA (reference sequence). The CDR3 length is 13 residues. V lost 0 bases and J lost 7, with 9 bases in between.

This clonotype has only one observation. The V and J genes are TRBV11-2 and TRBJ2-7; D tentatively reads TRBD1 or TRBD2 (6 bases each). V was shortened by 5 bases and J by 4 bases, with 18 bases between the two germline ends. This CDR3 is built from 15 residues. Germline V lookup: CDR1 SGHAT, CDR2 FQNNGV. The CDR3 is CASSPIRGDSYEQYF. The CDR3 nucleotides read TGTGCCAGCAGCCCAATAAGGGGGGATAGTTACGAGCAGTACTTC.

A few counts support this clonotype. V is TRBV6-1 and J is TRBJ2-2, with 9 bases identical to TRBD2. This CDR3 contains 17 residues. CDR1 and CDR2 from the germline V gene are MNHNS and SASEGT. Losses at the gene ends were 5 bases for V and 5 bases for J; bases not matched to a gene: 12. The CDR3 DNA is TGTGCCAGCAGTCCTAGGGGACTAGCATCAGGTACCGGGGAGCTGTTTTTT. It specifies CASSPRGLASGTGELFF.

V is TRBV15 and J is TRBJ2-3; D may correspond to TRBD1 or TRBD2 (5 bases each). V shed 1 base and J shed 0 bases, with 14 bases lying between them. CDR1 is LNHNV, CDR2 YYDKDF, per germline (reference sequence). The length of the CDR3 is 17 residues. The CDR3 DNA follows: TGTGCCACCAGCAGAGGGGGGTTGGGGTCTAGCACAGATACGCAGTATTTT. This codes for CATSRGGLGSSTDTQYF.

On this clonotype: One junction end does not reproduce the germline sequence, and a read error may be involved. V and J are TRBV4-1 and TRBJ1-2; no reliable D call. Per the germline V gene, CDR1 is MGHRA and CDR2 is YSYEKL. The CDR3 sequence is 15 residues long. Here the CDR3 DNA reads TGCGCCAGCGGCCAAGGCCCTAGGGTCGGCTATGGCTACACCTTC. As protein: CASGQGPRVGYGYTF.

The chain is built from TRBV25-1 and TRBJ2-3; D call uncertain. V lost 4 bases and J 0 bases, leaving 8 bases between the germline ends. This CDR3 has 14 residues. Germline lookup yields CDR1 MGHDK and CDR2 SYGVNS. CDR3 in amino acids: CASSGFASTDTQYF. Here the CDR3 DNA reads TGTGCCAGCAGTGGCTTTGCTAGCACAGATACGCAGTATTTT. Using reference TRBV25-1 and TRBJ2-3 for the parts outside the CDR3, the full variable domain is EADIYQTPRYLVIGTGKKITLECSQTMGHDKMYWYQQDPGMELHLIHYSYGVNSTEKGDLSSESTVSRIRTEHFPLTLESARPSHTSQYLCASSGFASTDTQYFGPGTRLTVL.

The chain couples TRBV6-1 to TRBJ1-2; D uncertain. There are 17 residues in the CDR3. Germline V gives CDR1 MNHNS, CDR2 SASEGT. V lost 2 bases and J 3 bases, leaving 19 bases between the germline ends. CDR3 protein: CASSEPFLRTLDYGYTF. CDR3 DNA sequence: TGTGCCAGCAGTGAACCTTTCCTACGGACCTTAGACTATGGCTACACCTTC.

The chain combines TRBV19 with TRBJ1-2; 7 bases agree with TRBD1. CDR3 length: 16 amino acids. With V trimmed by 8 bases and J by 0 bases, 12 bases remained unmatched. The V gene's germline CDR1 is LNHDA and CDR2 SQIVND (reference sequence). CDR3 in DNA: TGTGCCAGTCAAAAAGATACAGGGGTAGCTAACTATGGCTACACCTTC. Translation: CASQKDTGVANYGYTF.

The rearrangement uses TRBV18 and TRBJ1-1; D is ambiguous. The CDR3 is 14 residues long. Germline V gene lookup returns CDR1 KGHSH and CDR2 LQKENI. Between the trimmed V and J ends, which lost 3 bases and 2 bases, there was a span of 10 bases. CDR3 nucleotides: TGTGCCAGCTCACCTACAGCCTCTAACACTGAAGCTTTCTTT. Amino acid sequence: CASSPTASNTEAFF.

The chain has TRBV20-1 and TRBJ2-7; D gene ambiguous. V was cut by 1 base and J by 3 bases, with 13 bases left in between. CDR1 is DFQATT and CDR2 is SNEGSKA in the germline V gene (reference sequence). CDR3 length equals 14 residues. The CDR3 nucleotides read TGCAGTGCTAGAGTGGGGAATAAAAACTACGAGCAGTACTTC. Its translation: CSARVGNKNYEQYF.

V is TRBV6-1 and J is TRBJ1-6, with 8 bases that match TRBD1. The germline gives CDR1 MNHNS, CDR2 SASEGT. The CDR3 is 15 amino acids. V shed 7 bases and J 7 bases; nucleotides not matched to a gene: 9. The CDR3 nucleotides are TGTGCCAGCAAGTCAAGCACAGGGGGGAATTCACCCCTCCACTTT. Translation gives CASKSSTGGNSPLHF.

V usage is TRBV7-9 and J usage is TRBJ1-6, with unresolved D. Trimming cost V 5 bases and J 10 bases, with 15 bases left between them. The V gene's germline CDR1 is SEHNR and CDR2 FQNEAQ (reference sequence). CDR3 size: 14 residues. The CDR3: CASSREQTWSPLHF. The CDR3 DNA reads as TGTGCCAGCAGCCGCGAACAGACTTGGTCACCCCTCCACTTT.

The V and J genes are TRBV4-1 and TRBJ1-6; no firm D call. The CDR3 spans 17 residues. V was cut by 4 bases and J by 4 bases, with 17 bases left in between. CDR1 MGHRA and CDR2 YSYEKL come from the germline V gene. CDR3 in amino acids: CASSPHSDINYNSPLHF. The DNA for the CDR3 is TGCGCCAGCAGCCCCCATTCCGACATTAATTATAATTCACCCCTCCACTTT.

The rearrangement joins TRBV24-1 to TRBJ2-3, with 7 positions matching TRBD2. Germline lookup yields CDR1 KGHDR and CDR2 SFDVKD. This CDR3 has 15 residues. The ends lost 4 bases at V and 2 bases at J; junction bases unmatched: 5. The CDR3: CATSEPSGATDTQYF. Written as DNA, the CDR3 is TGTGCCACCAGTGAACCTAGCGGAGCCACAGATACGCAGTATTTT.

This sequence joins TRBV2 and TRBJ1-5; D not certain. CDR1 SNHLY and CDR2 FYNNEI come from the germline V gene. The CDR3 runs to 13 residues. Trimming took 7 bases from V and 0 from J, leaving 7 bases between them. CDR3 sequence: CASNINSNQPQHF. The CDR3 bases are TGTGCCAGCAATATTAATAGCAATCAGCCCCAGCATTTT.

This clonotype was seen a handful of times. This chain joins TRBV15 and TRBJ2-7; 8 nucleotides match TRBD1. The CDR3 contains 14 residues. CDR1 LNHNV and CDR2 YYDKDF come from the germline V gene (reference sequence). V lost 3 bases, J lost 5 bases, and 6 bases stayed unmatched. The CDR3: CATSRTDRGHEQYF. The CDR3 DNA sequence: TGTGCCACCAGCAGGACTGACAGGGGCCACGAGCAGTACTTC.

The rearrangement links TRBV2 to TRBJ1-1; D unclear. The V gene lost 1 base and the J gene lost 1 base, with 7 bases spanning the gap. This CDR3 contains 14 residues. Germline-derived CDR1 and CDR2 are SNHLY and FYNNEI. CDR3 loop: CASSEVRENTEAFF. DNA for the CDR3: TGTGCCAGCAGTGAAGTTCGGGAGAACACTGAAGCTTTCTTT.

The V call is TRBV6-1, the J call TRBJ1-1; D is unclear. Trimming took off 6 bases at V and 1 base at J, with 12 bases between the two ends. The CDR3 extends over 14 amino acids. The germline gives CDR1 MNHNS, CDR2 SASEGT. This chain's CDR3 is CASSERRANTEAFF. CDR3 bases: TGTGCCAGCAGCGAGAGGCGGGCGAACACTGAAGCTTTCTTT.